Each of the 32 T cell receptor beta chains below was sequenced from the same sample in a study of blood T cell repertoires in COVID-19. Sequencing was performed with immunoSEQ multiplex PCR; in TCRdb, only in-frame clones are kept and a portion is missing. The data contain 150,000 to 200,000 clones, over 80% of them seen just once; the ten biggest clones take up less than 3.5%. Sequences were obtained from PBMCs or T cells enriched from blood (not recorded which). All receptors come from a woman aged 25 to 39 who had been exposed to COVID-19.

This clone was counted once. The chain couples TRBV2 to TRBJ2-1; D ambiguous. V was clipped by 0 bases and J by 9 bases, with 9 bases between them. CDR3 length: 13 residues. CDR1 SNHLY and CDR2 FYNNEI come from the germline V gene. The CDR3 is CASSEAYIGEQFF. The CDR3 nucleotides are TGTGCCAGCAGTGAAGCGTATATCGGTGAGCAGTTCTTC. Variable domain in full (rest from reference TRBV2 and TRBJ2-1): EPEVTQTPSHQVTQMGQEVILRCVPISNHLYFYWYRQILGQKVEFLVSFYNNEISEKSEIFDDQFSVERPDGSNFTLKIRSTKLEDSAMYFCASSEAYIGEQFFGPGTRLTVL.

The rearrangement joins TRBV9 to TRBJ2-1, with 9 bases fitting TRBD2. Germline CDR1 SGDLS, CDR2 YYNGEE. The CDR3 is 15 amino acids. After removal of 5 bases from V and 4 bases from J, the junction contained 7 bases not matched to a gene. The chain's CDR3 is CASSPISGGYNEQFF. The DNA for the CDR3 is TGTGCCAGCAGTCCGATTAGCGGGGGATACAATGAGCAGTTCTTC.

The CDR3 protein is CASSPGTETQYF. CDR3 sequence (DNA): TGTGCCAGTAGCCCCGGGACTGAGACCCAGTACTTC. The chain joins TRBV19 to TRBJ2-5, with D possibly matching TRBD2 (6 bases). The CDR3 has 12 residues. Germline loops: CDR1 LNHDA, CDR2 SQIVND (reference sequence). V dropped 6 bases and J dropped 5 bases, with 10 bases sitting between them. Together with reference TRBV19 and TRBJ2-5, the CDR3 gives the full variable domain: DGGITQSPKYLFRKEGQNVTLSCEQNLNHDAMYWYRQDPGQGLRLIYYSQIVNDFQKGDIAEGYSVSREKKESFPLTVTSAQKNPTAFYLCASSPGTETQYFGPGTRLLVL.

The CDR3 sequence: CASSEGRTGVRAFF. DNA of the CDR3: TGCGCCAGCAGTGAGGGCCGCACGGGGGTGCGAGCTTTCTTT. J is TRBJ1-1 and V is TRBV10-1; weak D call: TRBD1 (5 bases). Trimming left V 2 bases short and J 10 bases short, with 17 bases between. The CDR3 covers 14 residues. The V gene's germline CDR1 is WNHNN and CDR2 SYGVQD (reference sequence).

This chain links TRBV3-1 (or the pseudogene TRBV3-2) with TRBJ1-2; weak D call: TRBD1 (5 bases). Germline V gives CDR1 LGHDT, CDR2 YNNKEL (reference sequence). The V and J ends lost 2 bases and 8 bases respectively, with 18 bases between them. The CDR3 sequence is 15 residues long. CDR3 DNA: TGTGCCAGCAGCCAAAGAGGTCAGGGCAAGTTCGGCTACACCTTC. This gives the protein CASSQRGQGKFGYTF.

The J gene is TRBJ2-5, the V gene TRBV5-1; a weak D match, TRBD1 (6 bases). With 0 bases removed from V and 5 bases from J, the gap between germline ends came to 14 bases. Germline CDR1 and CDR2: SGHRS and YFSETQ. This CDR3 has 15 amino acids. Here the CDR3 DNA reads TGCGCCAGCAGCTTGGGTGGACAGACAAGGGAGACCCAGTACTTC. Translation gives CASSLGGQTRETQYF.

In its sample, this clone was seen a few times. The identical CDR3 is also encoded by other nucleotide sequences in the sample. The chain is built from TRBV9 and TRBJ2-5; 8 positions match TRBD2. CDR1 and CDR2 (germline): SGDLS, YYNGEE. Trimming removed 5 bases from V and 5 bases from J; junction bases left unmatched: 11. The CDR3 has 15 amino acids. The CDR3 sequence: CASSGGGLGDETQYF. CDR3 bases: TGTGCCAGCAGTGGGGGGGGACTAGGTGATGAGACCCAGTACTTC.

The J gene is TRBJ1-3, the V gene TRBV27; D remains ambiguous. Germline assignment: CDR1 MNHEY and CDR2 SMNVEV (reference sequence). The CDR3 has 15 amino acids. The germline V and J ends were trimmed by 5 bases and 2 bases, with 13 bases remaining between them. The CDR3 loop is CASSAIPGTGNTIYF. Here the CDR3 DNA reads TGTGCCAGCAGTGCCATCCCGGGGACTGGAAACACCATATATTTT.

V usage is TRBV27 and J usage is TRBJ1-1; D perhaps matches TRBD1 (6 bases). The CDR3 runs to 15 residues. CDR1 MNHEY and CDR2 SMNVEV come from the germline V gene (reference sequence). Trimming shortened V by 5 bases and J by 4 bases, and 17 bases separated the two germline ends. CDR3 sequence reads: CASSKTPGQLTEAFF. In nucleotides, the CDR3 is TGTGCCAGCAGTAAGACCCCGGGACAACTCACTGAAGCTTTCTTT.

J is TRBJ2-2 and V is TRBV2; D gene unclear. The V gene's germline CDR1 is SNHLY and CDR2 FYNNEI. V was pared by 9 bases and J by 1 base, with 12 bases between. This CDR3 region has 14 residues. This chain's CDR3 is CASKVPGNTGELFF. The CDR3 bases are TGTGCCAGTAAGGTACCAGGGAACACCGGGGAGCTGTTTTTT.

The chain combines TRBV27 with TRBJ1-4; no definite D call. Germline CDR1 MNHEY, CDR2 SMNVEV (reference sequence). V lost 5 bases to trimming and J lost 0 bases, with 10 bases between them. This CDR3 spans 15 amino acids. DNA of the CDR3: TGTGCCAGCAGTCAAGCGATATCAACTAATGAAAAACTGTTTTTT. Translated, it gives CASSQAISTNEKLFF. The full variable domain, in which reference TRBV27 and TRBJ1-4 provide the parts outside the CDR3, is EAQVTQNPRYLITVTGKKLTVTCSQNMNHEYMSWYRQDPGLGLRQIYYSMNVEVTDKGDVPEGYKVSRKEKRNFPLILESPSPNQTSLYFCASSQAISTNEKLFFGSGTQLSVL.

V is TRBV4-1 and J is TRBJ2-6, with 11 bases fitting TRBD1. The ends lost 1 base at V and 3 bases at J; junction bases unmatched: 2. CDR3 length: 17 amino acids. In germline, CDR1 is MGHRA, CDR2 YSYEKL. The CDR3 sequence is CASSQGTGGVGANVLTF. The CDR3 DNA reads as TGCGCCAGCAGCCAAGGGACAGGGGGCGTTGGGGCCAACGTCCTGACTTTC.

With respect to this clone: Other DNA sequences within the sample encode an identical CDR3. The chain has TRBV5-1 and TRBJ2-7; 8 bases are a match to TRBD1. The V and J ends lost 4 bases and 1 base, in that order; junction bases with no gene match: 4. This CDR3 has 14 residues. Per the germline V gene, CDR1 is SGHRS and CDR2 is YFSETQ. This CDR3 reads CASSPGQGSYEQYF. In DNA, the CDR3 is TGCGCCAGCAGCCCCGGACAGGGTTCCTACGAGCAGTACTTC.

This chain links TRBV29-1 with TRBJ1-1; D perhaps matches TRBD1 (5 bases). This CDR3 has 13 residues. Germline V gene lookup returns CDR1 SQVTM and CDR2 ANQGSEA. The germline V and J ends were trimmed by 4 bases and 3 bases, with 12 bases remaining between them. In nucleotides, the CDR3 is TGCAGCGTTGCCCTTCAAGGGGACACTGAAGCTTTCTTT. Translated: CSVALQGDTEAFF. Using reference TRBV29-1 and TRBJ1-1 for the parts outside the CDR3, the full variable domain is SAVISQKPSRDICQRGTSLTIQCQVDSQVTMMFWYRQQPGQSLTLIATANQGSEATYESGFVIDKFPISRPNLTFSTLTVSNMSPEDSSIYLCSVALQGDTEAFFGQGTRLTVV.

The chain links TRBV18 to TRBJ1-6, with 9 positions matching TRBD1. The CDR3 covers 18 residues. Germline lookup yields CDR1 KGHSH and CDR2 LQKENI. V shed 3 bases, J shed 7 bases, and the junction held 13 bases outside the gene matches. CDR3 protein: CASSPLAGQGRGNSPLHF. The CDR3, as DNA: TGTGCCAGCTCACCCCTCGCGGGACAGGGACGGGGGAATTCACCCCTCCACTTT. Complete variable domain (other parts from reference TRBV18 and TRBJ1-6): NAGVMQNPRHLVRRRGQEARLRCSPMKGHSHVYWYRQLPEEGLKFMVYLQKENIIDESGMPKERFSAEFPKEGPSILRIQQVVRGDSAAYFCASSPLAGQGRGNSPLHFGNGTRLTVT.

This sequence joins TRBV11-2 and TRBJ2-3; D ambiguous. Trimming pared 1 base from V and 0 bases from J, leaving 8 bases between. The germline V gene encodes CDR1 SGHAT and CDR2 FQNNGV. The CDR3 spans 15 residues. This CDR3 is CASSLGWQSTDTQYF. CDR3 DNA: TGTGCCAGCAGCTTAGGTTGGCAGAGCACAGATACGCAGTATTTT.

This clone has just one count. The chain links TRBV5-5 to TRBJ1-6, with TRBD1 as a possible D gene (6 bases). V was cut by 2 bases and J by 8 bases, with 14 bases left in between. This CDR3 contains 15 residues. CDR1 and CDR2 (germline): SGHKS, YYEKEE (reference sequence). The CDR3 is CASSFLGAIDSPLHF. For the CDR3, the DNA is TGTGCCAGCAGCTTTTTGGGGGCGATTGATTCACCCCTCCACTTT.

The chain couples TRBV5-1 to TRBJ2-2; 12 bases match TRBD2. This CDR3 is 16 amino acids long. Trimming cost V 0 bases and J 4 bases; bases outside gene matches: 1. CDR1 is SGHRS, CDR2 YFSETQ, per germline. In nucleotides, the CDR3 is TGCGCCAGCAGCTTGGGACTAGCGGGGGTCACCGGGGAGCTGTTTTTT. It encodes CASSLGLAGVTGELFF.

The CDR3 nucleotides read TGCGCCAGCAGCCAAGACCAATCGACGGGAGATACGCAGTATTTT. As protein: CASSQDQSTGDTQYF. The chain recombines TRBV4-3 with TRBJ2-3; D is undetermined. The germline gives CDR1 LGHNA, CDR2 YSLEER. V was trimmed by 0 bases and J by 5 bases, leaving 12 bases between them. This CDR3 spans 15 amino acids.

This clone has more than one count but fewer than ten. The V and J genes are TRBV7-2 and TRBJ1-2; D perhaps matches TRBD1 (6 bases). Germline values: CDR1 SGHTA, CDR2 FQGNSA. The CDR3 has 16 residues. The V and J ends lost 5 bases and 7 bases respectively, with 23 bases between them. The CDR3 bases are TGTGCCAGCAGCCCCCCCCTTGTGGACAGTGGTATTGGCTACACCTTC. This codes for CASSPPLVDSGIGYTF.

This chain links TRBV10-1 with TRBJ2-1, with D perhaps TRBD1 (6 bases). Germline CDR1 WNHNN, CDR2 SYGVQD (reference sequence). The V end was cut by 6 bases, the J end by 1 base, with 7 bases between. The CDR3 consists of 13 residues. CDR3 DNA sequence: TGCGCCAGCAGGCAGGGGTCCTACAATGAGCAGTTCTTC. Translated, it gives CASRQGSYNEQFF.

The chain couples TRBV2 to TRBJ2-2; maybe TRBD1 (8 bases). Trimming removed 6 bases at V and 5 bases at J, with 28 bases between. The CDR3 is 19 residues long. Looked up from germline, CDR1 is SNHLY and CDR2 is FYNNEI. The CDR3 nucleotides read TGTGCCAGCAGCGGGGACTTGGACAGGGAGGGGTGGCTAACCGGGGAGCTGTTTTTT. It codes for CASSGDLDREGWLTGELFF.

The chain's CDR3 is CSASSYTEAFF. CDR3 sequence (DNA): TGCAGTGCTAGCTCCTACACTGAAGCTTTCTTT. The chain joins TRBV20-1 to TRBJ1-1; D unresolved. Trimming shortened V by 3 bases and J by 3 bases, and 5 bases separated the two germline ends. CDR1 and CDR2 (germline): DFQATT, SNEGSKA (reference sequence). The CDR3 has 11 residues.

The chain carries TRBV5-4 and TRBJ2-5; 8 positions agree with TRBD2. Per the germline V gene, CDR1 is SGHNT and CDR2 is YYREEE (reference sequence). V trimming: 0 bases; J trimming: 4 bases; junction bases outside the gene matches: 5. The CDR3 contains 15 residues. CDR3 DNA sequence: TGTGCCAGCAGCTTGGCTCGGGGGGGGCGAGAGACCCAGTACTTC. Amino acids: CASSLARGGRETQYF.

V usage is TRBV4-3 and J usage is TRBJ2-7; TRBD1 matches at 8 bases. Germline trimming cut 1 base from V and 3 bases from J; bases unmatched to any gene: 8. The germline V gene has CDR1 LGHNA and CDR2 YSLEER. The CDR3 sequence is 16 residues long. Here the CDR3 DNA reads TGCGCCAGCAGCCAAGGGATAGGGACAGGTTACTACGAGCAGTACTTC. Amino acids: CASSQGIGTGYYEQYF.

V usage is TRBV14 and J usage is TRBJ2-7, with no clear D. The CDR3 contains 14 residues. Germline CDR1 reads SGHDN; CDR2 reads FVKESK. V shed 4 bases and J shed 3 bases, with 13 bases lying between them. CDR3 nucleotides: TGTGCCAGCAGCCCACCGGGTCATAACTACGAGCAGTACTTC. Amino acids: CASSPPGHNYEQYF.

The V call is TRBV6-5, the J call TRBJ2-2; 9 positions match TRBD2. The CDR3 covers 15 residues. J lost 4 bases, V lost 6 bases, and 6 bases had no gene match. Germline CDR1 and CDR2: MNHEY and SVGAGI. The CDR3 coding sequence is TGTGCCAGCAGCCTTAGCGGGGGACTCACCGGGGAGCTGTTTTTT. As protein: CASSLSGGLTGELFF.

This clone has only one observation. The junction shows a germline mismatch at one end, possibly a read error. The CDR3 region has the DNA TGCGCCAGCAGCCAAGTAGAGACAAGCTCCTTGGTTGGCTTC. The encoded protein is CASSQVETSSLVGF. The chain uses TRBV4-1 and TRBJ1-2; no clear D gene. The germline CDR1 and CDR2 sequences are MGHRA and YSYEKL. This CDR3 region has 14 residues.

The chain is built from TRBV19 and TRBJ1-2, with no clear D. This CDR3 is 13 amino acids long. Germline CDR1 reads LNHDA; CDR2 reads SQIVND (reference sequence). Deletions cut 3 bases from V and 3 bases from J, with 8 bases between. The CDR3 region is CASSMNSYYGYTF. In DNA form, the CDR3 reads TGTGCCAGTAGTATGAACAGTTACTATGGCTACACCTTC.

The chain employs TRBV30 and TRBJ2-7; tentatively, D is TRBD1 (6 bases). The CDR3 spans 13 residues. V was trimmed by 7 bases and J by 2 bases, leaving 15 bases between them. Germline V CDR1 and CDR2: GTSNPN, SVGIG (reference sequence). In nucleotides, the CDR3 is TGTGCCTATTCCTCAGGGGCTACCTACGAGCAGTACTTC. Its protein product is CAYSSGATYEQYF.

This chain connects TRBV2 to TRBJ2-3; 11 nucleotides line up with TRBD1. V shed 0 bases and J 2 bases; nucleotides not matched to a gene: 4. The CDR3 contains 17 residues. Germline V gene lookup returns CDR1 SNHLY and CDR2 FYNNEI. CDR3 loop: CASSEAMDRGPTDTQYF. The CDR3, as DNA: TGTGCCAGCAGTGAAGCGATGGACAGGGGGCCCACAGATACGCAGTATTTT.

CDR3 sequence reads: CATQRGGNSPLHF. CDR3 nucleotide sequence: TGTGCCACCCAACGGGGGGGGAACTCACCCCTCCACTTT. This chain joins TRBV12-3 or TRBV12-4 and TRBJ1-6; D is perhaps TRBD1 (5 bases). CDR3 length: 13 residues. V lost 10 bases to trimming and J lost 10 bases, with 17 bases between them.